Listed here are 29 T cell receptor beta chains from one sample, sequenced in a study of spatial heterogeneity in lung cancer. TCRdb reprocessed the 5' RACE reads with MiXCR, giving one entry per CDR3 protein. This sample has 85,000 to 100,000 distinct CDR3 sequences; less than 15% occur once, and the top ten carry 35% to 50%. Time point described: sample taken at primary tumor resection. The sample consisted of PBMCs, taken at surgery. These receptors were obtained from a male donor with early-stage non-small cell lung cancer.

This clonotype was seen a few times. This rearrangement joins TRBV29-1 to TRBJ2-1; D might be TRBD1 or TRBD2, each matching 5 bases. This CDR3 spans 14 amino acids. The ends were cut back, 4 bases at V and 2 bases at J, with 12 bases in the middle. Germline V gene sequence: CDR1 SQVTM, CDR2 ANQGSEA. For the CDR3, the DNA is TGCAGCGTTGTAGGGACGGGAACCTACAATGAGCAGTTCTTC. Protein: CSVVGTGTYNEQFF.

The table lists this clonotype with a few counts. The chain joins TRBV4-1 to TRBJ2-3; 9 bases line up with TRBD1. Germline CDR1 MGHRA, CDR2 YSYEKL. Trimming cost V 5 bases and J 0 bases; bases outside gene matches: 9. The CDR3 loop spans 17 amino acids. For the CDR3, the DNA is TGCGCCAGCAGCGGGCTGGGACAGGGACATAGCACAGATACGCAGTATTTT. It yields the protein CASSGLGQGHSTDTQYF.

The chain's CDR3 is CASTVAGGAKNIQYF. CDR3 bases: TGTGCCAGCACCGTAGCGGGGGGCGCCAAAAACATTCAGTACTTC. This chain joins TRBV6-6 and TRBJ2-4; 10 bases are shared with TRBD2. The germline V gene encodes CDR1 MNHNY and CDR2 SVGAGI (reference sequence). The CDR3 totals 15 residues. V lost 7 bases to trimming and J lost 1 base; unmatched junction nucleotides: 4.

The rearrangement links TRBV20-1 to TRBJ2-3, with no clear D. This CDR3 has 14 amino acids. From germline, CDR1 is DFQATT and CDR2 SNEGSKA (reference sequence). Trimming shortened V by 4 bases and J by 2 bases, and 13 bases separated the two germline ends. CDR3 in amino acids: CSAKRTSTTDTQYF. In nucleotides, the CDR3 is TGCAGTGCTAAGCGCACGTCGACCACAGATACGCAGTATTTT.

The CDR3 bases are TGTGCCACCAGTGACCCCCGGAGGAGTAATGGCTACACCTTC. Its protein is CATSDPRRSNGYTF. V is TRBV24-1 and J is TRBJ1-2; D is ambiguous. Germline lookup yields CDR1 KGHDR and CDR2 SFDVKD. CDR3 length equals 14 residues. V gave up 4 bases and J gave up 6 bases, with 14 bases separating them.

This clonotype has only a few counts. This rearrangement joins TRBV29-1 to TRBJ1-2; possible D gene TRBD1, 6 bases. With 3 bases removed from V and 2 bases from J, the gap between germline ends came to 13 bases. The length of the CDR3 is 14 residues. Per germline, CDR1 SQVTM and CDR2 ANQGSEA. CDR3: CSVEATGPNYGYTF. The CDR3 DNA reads TGCAGCGTTGAGGCGACAGGTCCGAACTATGGCTACACCTTC.

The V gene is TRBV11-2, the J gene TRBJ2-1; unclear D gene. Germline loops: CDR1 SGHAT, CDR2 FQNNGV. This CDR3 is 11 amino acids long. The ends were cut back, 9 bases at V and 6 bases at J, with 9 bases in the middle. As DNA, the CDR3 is TGTGCCAGTTTATCGGGCAATGAGCAGTTCTTC. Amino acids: CASLSGNEQFF.

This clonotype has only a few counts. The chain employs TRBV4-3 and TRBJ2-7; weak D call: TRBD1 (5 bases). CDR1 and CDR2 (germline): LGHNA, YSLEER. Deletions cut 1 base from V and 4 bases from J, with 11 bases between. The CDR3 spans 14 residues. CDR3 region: CASSQGQGTYEQYF. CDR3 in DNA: TGCGCCAGCAGCCAAGGCCAGGGAACTTACGAGCAGTACTTC.

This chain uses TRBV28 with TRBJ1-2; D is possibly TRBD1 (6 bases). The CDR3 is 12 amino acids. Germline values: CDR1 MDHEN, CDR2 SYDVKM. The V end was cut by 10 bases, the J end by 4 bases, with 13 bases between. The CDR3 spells CATLQGIYGYTF. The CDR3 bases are TGTGCCACCTTACAGGGTATCTATGGCTACACCTTC.

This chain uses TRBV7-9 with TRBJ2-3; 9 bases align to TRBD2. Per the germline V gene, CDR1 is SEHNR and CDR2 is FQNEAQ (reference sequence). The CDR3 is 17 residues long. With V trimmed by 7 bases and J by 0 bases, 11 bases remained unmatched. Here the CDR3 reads CASTPLGGGGSTDTQYF. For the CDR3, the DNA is TGTGCCAGCACCCCTCTTGGCGGGGGGGGTAGCACAGATACGCAGTATTTT.

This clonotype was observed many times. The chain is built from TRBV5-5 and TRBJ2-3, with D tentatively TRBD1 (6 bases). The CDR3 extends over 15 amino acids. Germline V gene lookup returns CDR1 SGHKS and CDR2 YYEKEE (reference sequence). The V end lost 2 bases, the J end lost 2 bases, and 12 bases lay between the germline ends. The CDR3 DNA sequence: TGTGCCAGCAGCTTTCGACAGGAGACCACAGATACGCAGTATTTT. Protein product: CASSFRQETTDTQYF. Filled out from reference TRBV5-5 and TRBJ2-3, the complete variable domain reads DAGVTQSPTHLIKTRGQQVTLRCSPISGHKSVSWYQQVLGQGPQFIFQYYEKEERGRGNFPDRFSARQFPNYSSELNVNALLLGDSALYLCASSFRQETTDTQYFGPGTRLTVL.

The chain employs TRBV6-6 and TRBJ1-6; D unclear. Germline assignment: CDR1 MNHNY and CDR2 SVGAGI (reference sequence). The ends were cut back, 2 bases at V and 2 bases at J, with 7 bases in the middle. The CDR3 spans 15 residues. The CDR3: CASSYGEPYNSPLHF. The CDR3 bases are TGTGCCAGCAGTTACGGAGAGCCCTATAATTCACCCCTCCACTTT.

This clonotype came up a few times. The CDR3 region has the DNA TGTGCCACCAGCAGGGATCCAGGGGGGAGTTTGGAGACCCAGTACTTC. Translating it yields CATSRDPGGSLETQYF. The chain uses TRBV15 and TRBJ2-5; tentative D call: TRBD1 (7 bases). CDR1 is LNHNV and CDR2 is YYDKDF in the germline V gene (reference sequence). Trimming cost V 3 bases and J 5 bases, with 19 bases left between them. The CDR3 has 16 amino acids.

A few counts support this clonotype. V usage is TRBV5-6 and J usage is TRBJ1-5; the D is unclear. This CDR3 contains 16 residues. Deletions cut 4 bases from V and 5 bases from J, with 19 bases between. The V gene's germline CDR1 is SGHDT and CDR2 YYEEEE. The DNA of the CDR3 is TGTGCCAGCAGCCCGGGCGGGATGCAAGGTTATCAGCCCCAGCATTTT. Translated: CASSPGGMQGYQPQHF.

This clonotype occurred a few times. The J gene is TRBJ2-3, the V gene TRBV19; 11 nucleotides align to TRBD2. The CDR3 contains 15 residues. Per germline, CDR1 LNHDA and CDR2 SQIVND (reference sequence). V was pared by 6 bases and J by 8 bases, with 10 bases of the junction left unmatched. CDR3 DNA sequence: TGTGCCAGTAGCCCTAGCGGGAGGCCGCGGGGTACGCAGTATTTT. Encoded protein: CASSPSGRPRGTQYF.

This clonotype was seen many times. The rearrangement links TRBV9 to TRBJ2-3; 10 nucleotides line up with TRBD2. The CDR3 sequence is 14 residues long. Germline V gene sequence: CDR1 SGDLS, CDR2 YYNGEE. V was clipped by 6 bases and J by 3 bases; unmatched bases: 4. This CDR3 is CASTPAGGTDTQYF. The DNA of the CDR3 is TGTGCCAGCACTCCAGCGGGGGGGACAGATACGCAGTATTTT.

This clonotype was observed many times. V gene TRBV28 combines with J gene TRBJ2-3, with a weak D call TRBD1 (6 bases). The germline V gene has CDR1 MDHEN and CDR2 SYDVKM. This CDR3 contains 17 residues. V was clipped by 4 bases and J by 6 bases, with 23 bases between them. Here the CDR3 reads CASSSAYSGAHMDTQYF. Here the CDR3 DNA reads TGTGCCAGCAGTTCCGCTTACTCAGGGGCGCACATGGATACGCAGTATTTT.

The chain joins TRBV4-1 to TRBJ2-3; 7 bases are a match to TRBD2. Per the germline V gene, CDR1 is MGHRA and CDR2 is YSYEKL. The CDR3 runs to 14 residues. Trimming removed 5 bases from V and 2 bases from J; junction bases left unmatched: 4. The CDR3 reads CASSSAGYTDTQYF. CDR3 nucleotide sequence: TGCGCCAGCAGCTCAGCGGGGTACACAGATACGCAGTATTTT.

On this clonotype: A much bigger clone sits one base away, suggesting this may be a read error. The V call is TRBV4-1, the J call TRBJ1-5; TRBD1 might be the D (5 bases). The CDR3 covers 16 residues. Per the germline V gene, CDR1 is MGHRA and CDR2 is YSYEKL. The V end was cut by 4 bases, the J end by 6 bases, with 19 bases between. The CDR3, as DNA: TGCGCCAGCAGCCTCTCCAGGGAGGCGGGCACTCAGCCCCAGCATTTT. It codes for CASSLSREAGTQPQHF.

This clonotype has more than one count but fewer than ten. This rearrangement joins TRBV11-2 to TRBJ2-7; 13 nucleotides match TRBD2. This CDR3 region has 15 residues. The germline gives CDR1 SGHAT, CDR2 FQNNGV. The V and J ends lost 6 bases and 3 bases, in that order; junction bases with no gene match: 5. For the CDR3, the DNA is TGTGCCAGCAGTATTCGGACTAGCGGGAGCTACGAGCAGTACTTC. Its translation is CASSIRTSGSYEQYF.

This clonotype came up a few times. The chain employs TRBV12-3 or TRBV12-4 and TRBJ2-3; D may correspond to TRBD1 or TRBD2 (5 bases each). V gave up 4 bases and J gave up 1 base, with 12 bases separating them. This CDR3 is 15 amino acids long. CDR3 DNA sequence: TGTGCCAGCAGTTCACCGGGACGGGGCACAGATACGCAGTATTTT. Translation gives CASSSPGRGTDTQYF.

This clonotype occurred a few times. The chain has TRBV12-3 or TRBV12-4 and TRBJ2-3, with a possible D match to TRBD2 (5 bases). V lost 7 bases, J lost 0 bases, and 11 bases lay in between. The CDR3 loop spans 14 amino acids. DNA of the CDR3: TGTGCCAGCATCCTTGGACTTAGCACAGATACGCAGTATTTT. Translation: CASILGLSTDTQYF.

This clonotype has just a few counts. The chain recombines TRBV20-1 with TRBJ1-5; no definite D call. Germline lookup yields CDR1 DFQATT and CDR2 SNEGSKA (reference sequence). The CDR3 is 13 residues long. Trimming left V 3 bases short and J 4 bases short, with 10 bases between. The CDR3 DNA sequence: TGCAGTGCTAGGGGAATCGAGAATCAGCCCCAGCATTTT. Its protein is CSARGIENQPQHF.

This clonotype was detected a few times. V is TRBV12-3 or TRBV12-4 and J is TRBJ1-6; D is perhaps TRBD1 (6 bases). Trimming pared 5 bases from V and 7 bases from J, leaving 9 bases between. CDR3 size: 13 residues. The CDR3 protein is CASSGQINSPLHF. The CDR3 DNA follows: TGTGCCAGCAGTGGACAGATAAATTCACCCCTCCACTTT.

This CDR3 reads CASSPTRTGLNEAFF. The CDR3 region has the DNA TGTGCCAGCAGCCCCACCAGGACAGGGTTGAATGAAGCTTTCTTT. V and J are TRBV3-1 and TRBJ1-1; the match to TRBD1 covers 8 bases. The CDR3 loop spans 15 amino acids. The ends lost 4 bases at V and 7 bases at J; junction bases unmatched: 11. Germline values: CDR1 LGHDT, CDR2 YNNKEL (reference sequence).

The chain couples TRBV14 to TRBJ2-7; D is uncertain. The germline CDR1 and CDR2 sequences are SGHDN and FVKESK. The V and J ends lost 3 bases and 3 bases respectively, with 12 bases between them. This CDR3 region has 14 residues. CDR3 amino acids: CASSHQSVYYEQYF. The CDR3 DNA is TGTGCCAGCAGCCATCAGTCCGTTTACTACGAGCAGTACTTC.

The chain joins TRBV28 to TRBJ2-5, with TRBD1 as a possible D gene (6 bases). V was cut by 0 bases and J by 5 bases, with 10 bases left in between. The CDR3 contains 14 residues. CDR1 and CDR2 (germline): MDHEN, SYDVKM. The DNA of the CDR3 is TGTGCCAGCAGTTTATGGACAGGTGGTGAGACCCAGTACTTC. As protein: CASSLWTGGETQYF.

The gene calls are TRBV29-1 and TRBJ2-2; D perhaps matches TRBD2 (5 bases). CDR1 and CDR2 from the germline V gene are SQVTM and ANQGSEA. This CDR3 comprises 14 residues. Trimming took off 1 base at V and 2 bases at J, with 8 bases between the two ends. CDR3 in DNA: TGCAGCGTTGAAGCTAGCAGAAACACCGGGGAGCTGTTTTTT. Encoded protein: CSVEASRNTGELFF.

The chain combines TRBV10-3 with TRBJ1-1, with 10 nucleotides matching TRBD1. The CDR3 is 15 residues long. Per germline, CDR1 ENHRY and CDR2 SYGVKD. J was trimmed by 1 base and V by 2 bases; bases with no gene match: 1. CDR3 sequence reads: CAISERQGANTEAFF. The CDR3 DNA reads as TGTGCCATCAGTGAGCGACAGGGGGCGAACACTGAAGCTTTCTTT.